This TCR beta chain was sequenced in a study of blood T cells in healthy people across ages. Study-level points and caveats: Older age went with lower TCR beta diversity per million T cells, in a roughly linear way. Donor CMV status, an unknown factor, possibly confounded changes in expanded clonotypes.

PCR was performed a second time for about 7 to 12 cycles using a sample-barcoded 5' primer and a J-beta primer mix. TCRdb passed the 5' RACE reads through MiXCR, listing each CDR3 protein once. This table holds fewer than 1,000,000 distinct CDR3 sequences, about 42% found once. A word on this clonotype: Its antigen is as yet unknown.

Specimen: blood. The sequence was obtained from a man between 60 and 70 years old in good health.

The CDR3 DNA is TGTGCCAGCAGCCAAGGAAGGGTAACTAACTATGGCTACACCTTC. Its protein is CASSQGRVTNYGYTF. This chain uses TRBV3-1 with TRBJ1-2; unclear D gene. Germline V lookup: CDR1 LGHDT, CDR2 YNNKEL (reference sequence). Trimming took 1 base from V and 0 from J, leaving 9 bases between them. The CDR3 extends over 15 amino acids.